Following are 12 T cell receptor beta chains from one sample sequenced in a study of control samples from healthy donors and cancer patients. Here immunoSEQ multiplex PCR was the method, and the copy in TCRdb shows in-frame clones only, minus some. Of around 150,000 clones detected, about 94% appear once; the ten largest clones hold about 9.3%. The sample taken for sequencing was blood. These receptors were taken from a woman in her thirties or forties in good health.

This rearrangement joins TRBV4-1 to TRBJ2-2; perhaps TRBD2 as D (5 bases). Germline loops: CDR1 MGHRA, CDR2 YSYEKL. CDR3 size: 15 residues. Trimming removed 0 bases at V and 3 bases at J, with 8 bases between. The CDR3 loop is CASSQEVRDTGELFF. The CDR3 bases are TGCGCCAGCAGCCAAGAAGTGAGGGACACCGGGGAGCTGTTTTTT.

The chain employs TRBV30 and TRBJ1-2; 8 bases agree with TRBD1. V shed 6 bases and J 8 bases; nucleotides not matched to a gene: 11. The germline V gene has CDR1 GTSNPN and CDR2 SVGIG (reference sequence). The CDR3 has 13 amino acids. The CDR3 nucleotides are TGTGCCTGCCACCGGGACAGGCCGCGGGGCTACACCTTC. This codes for CACHRDRPRGYTF.

The chain is built from TRBV20-1 and TRBJ1-1, with TRBD1 matching over 8 bases. The germline gives CDR1 DFQATT, CDR2 SNEGSKA (reference sequence). The CDR3 totals 11 residues. J gave up 7 bases and V 6 bases, and 4 bases lay outside the gene matches. In DNA, the CDR3 is TGCAGTGCAGAGGGACAGGTTGAAGCTTTCTTT. Its protein is CSAEGQVEAFF.

V gene TRBV3-1 (or the pseudogene TRBV3-2) combines with J gene TRBJ1-1; 9 bases fit TRBD1. CDR3 length: 13 residues. CDR1 is LGHDT, CDR2 YNNKEL, per germline (reference sequence). V lost 4 bases and J lost 7; bases outside the gene matches: 4. In nucleotides, the CDR3 is TGTGCCAGCAGCCGGGGACAGGGCGGTGAAGCTTTCTTT. The encoded protein is CASSRGQGGEAFF.

This chain links TRBV6-6 with TRBJ2-3, with a tentative D call TRBD2 (6 bases). Looked up from germline, CDR1 is MNHNY and CDR2 is SVGAGI (reference sequence). With 4 bases removed from V and 1 base from J, the gap between germline ends came to 12 bases. This CDR3 is built from 15 residues. In nucleotides, the CDR3 is TGTGCCAGCAGTTTCGGGCGGGGCGGCACAGATACGCAGTATTTT. Translated, it gives CASSFGRGGTDTQYF.

This rearrangement joins TRBV14 to TRBJ2-3; D not certain. This CDR3 is 14 amino acids long. Germline-derived CDR1 and CDR2 are SGHDN and FVKESK. Trimming left V 0 bases short and J 4 bases short, with 8 bases between. In DNA, the CDR3 is TGTGCCAGCAGCCAAGATCACAGCTCAGATACGCAGTATTTT. This encodes CASSQDHSSDTQYF.

The rearrangement uses TRBV19 and TRBJ1-1; tentative D call: TRBD1 (5 bases). This CDR3 is built from 15 residues. The germline V and J ends were trimmed by 1 base and 2 bases, with 11 bases remaining between them. Germline V lookup: CDR1 LNHDA, CDR2 SQIVND (reference sequence). The CDR3 region has the DNA TGTGCCAGTAGTATAGCTTGGGGGGGAAACACTGAAGCTTTCTTT. Translating gives CASSIAWGGNTEAFF.

The gene calls are TRBV2 and TRBJ1-2; D uncertain. The CDR3 spans 14 residues. Trimming left V 8 bases short and J 1 base short, with 14 bases between. The germline V gene encodes CDR1 SNHLY and CDR2 FYNNEI. The CDR3 region is CASETRQFNYGYTF. DNA of the CDR3: TGTGCCAGCGAAACCAGGCAGTTTAACTATGGCTACACCTTC. Full variable domain (outside the CDR3, taken from reference TRBV2 and TRBJ1-2): EPEVTQTPSHQVTQMGQEVILRCVPISNHLYFYWYRQILGQKVEFLVSFYNNEISEKSEIFDDQFSVERPDGSNFTLKIRSTKLEDSAMYFCASETRQFNYGYTFGSGTRLTVV.

This chain links TRBV11-3 with TRBJ2-5; D gene ambiguous. From germline, CDR1 is SGHNT and CDR2 YENEEA. This CDR3 spans 13 amino acids. Trimming removed 5 bases from V and 1 base from J, with 8 bases in between. This chain's CDR3 is CASSTDGQETQYF. CDR3 bases: TGTGCCAGCAGCACAGACGGCCAAGAGACCCAGTACTTC.

The chain joins TRBV12-5 to TRBJ1-2, with TRBD1 as a possible D gene (5 bases). CDR3 size: 17 residues. Germline V gives CDR1 LGHNT, CDR2 FRNRAP. The germline V and J ends were trimmed by 1 base and 0 bases, with 15 bases remaining between them. The CDR3 loop is CASGLAVRDRTNYGYTF. Here the CDR3 DNA reads TGTGCTAGTGGTTTGGCTGTCAGGGATAGAACTAACTATGGCTACACCTTC.

The chain has TRBV6-5 and TRBJ1-5, with TRBD1 matching over 8 bases. Per germline, CDR1 MNHEY and CDR2 SVGAGI. The V gene end was trimmed by 5 bases and the J gene end by 4 bases; junction bases not matched to a gene: 7. This CDR3 is 15 amino acids long. This CDR3 reads CASSTPGQVNQPQHF. CDR3 coding DNA: TGTGCCAGCAGTACGCCGGGACAGGTAAATCAGCCCCAGCATTTT.

The chain couples TRBV6-2 or TRBV6-3 to TRBJ1-1; possible D gene TRBD1, 6 bases. Trimming removed 5 bases from V and 0 bases from J, with 7 bases in between. CDR1 MNHEY and CDR2 SVGEGT come from the germline V gene. The CDR3 is made up of 13 amino acids. The CDR3 region has the DNA TGTGCCAGCAGTAACAGGGTGAACACTGAAGCTTTCTTT. Translating it yields CASSNRVNTEAFF.